This T cell receptor beta chain was observed in a study of T cell changes during pregnancy in multiple sclerosis. The protocol was immunoSEQ multiplex PCR, while the TCRdb copy is restricted to in-frame clones and leaves out a portion. The sample has tens of thousands of clones, approximately 92% seen once. This CDR3 has 14 residues. Germline loops: CDR1 SGDLS, CDR2 YYNGEE. V was pared by 4 bases and J by 2 bases, with 13 bases between. The sequences come from peripheral blood, collected before pregnancy. This receptor was obtained from a female donor with multiple sclerosis, enrolled in a pregnancy study. The chain carries TRBV9 and TRBJ2-7, with D perhaps matching TRBD1 (5 bases). For the CDR3, the DNA is TGTGCCAGCAGCCCAACGACAGTTGCCTACGAGCAGTACTTC. This gives the protein CASSPTTVAYEQYF.